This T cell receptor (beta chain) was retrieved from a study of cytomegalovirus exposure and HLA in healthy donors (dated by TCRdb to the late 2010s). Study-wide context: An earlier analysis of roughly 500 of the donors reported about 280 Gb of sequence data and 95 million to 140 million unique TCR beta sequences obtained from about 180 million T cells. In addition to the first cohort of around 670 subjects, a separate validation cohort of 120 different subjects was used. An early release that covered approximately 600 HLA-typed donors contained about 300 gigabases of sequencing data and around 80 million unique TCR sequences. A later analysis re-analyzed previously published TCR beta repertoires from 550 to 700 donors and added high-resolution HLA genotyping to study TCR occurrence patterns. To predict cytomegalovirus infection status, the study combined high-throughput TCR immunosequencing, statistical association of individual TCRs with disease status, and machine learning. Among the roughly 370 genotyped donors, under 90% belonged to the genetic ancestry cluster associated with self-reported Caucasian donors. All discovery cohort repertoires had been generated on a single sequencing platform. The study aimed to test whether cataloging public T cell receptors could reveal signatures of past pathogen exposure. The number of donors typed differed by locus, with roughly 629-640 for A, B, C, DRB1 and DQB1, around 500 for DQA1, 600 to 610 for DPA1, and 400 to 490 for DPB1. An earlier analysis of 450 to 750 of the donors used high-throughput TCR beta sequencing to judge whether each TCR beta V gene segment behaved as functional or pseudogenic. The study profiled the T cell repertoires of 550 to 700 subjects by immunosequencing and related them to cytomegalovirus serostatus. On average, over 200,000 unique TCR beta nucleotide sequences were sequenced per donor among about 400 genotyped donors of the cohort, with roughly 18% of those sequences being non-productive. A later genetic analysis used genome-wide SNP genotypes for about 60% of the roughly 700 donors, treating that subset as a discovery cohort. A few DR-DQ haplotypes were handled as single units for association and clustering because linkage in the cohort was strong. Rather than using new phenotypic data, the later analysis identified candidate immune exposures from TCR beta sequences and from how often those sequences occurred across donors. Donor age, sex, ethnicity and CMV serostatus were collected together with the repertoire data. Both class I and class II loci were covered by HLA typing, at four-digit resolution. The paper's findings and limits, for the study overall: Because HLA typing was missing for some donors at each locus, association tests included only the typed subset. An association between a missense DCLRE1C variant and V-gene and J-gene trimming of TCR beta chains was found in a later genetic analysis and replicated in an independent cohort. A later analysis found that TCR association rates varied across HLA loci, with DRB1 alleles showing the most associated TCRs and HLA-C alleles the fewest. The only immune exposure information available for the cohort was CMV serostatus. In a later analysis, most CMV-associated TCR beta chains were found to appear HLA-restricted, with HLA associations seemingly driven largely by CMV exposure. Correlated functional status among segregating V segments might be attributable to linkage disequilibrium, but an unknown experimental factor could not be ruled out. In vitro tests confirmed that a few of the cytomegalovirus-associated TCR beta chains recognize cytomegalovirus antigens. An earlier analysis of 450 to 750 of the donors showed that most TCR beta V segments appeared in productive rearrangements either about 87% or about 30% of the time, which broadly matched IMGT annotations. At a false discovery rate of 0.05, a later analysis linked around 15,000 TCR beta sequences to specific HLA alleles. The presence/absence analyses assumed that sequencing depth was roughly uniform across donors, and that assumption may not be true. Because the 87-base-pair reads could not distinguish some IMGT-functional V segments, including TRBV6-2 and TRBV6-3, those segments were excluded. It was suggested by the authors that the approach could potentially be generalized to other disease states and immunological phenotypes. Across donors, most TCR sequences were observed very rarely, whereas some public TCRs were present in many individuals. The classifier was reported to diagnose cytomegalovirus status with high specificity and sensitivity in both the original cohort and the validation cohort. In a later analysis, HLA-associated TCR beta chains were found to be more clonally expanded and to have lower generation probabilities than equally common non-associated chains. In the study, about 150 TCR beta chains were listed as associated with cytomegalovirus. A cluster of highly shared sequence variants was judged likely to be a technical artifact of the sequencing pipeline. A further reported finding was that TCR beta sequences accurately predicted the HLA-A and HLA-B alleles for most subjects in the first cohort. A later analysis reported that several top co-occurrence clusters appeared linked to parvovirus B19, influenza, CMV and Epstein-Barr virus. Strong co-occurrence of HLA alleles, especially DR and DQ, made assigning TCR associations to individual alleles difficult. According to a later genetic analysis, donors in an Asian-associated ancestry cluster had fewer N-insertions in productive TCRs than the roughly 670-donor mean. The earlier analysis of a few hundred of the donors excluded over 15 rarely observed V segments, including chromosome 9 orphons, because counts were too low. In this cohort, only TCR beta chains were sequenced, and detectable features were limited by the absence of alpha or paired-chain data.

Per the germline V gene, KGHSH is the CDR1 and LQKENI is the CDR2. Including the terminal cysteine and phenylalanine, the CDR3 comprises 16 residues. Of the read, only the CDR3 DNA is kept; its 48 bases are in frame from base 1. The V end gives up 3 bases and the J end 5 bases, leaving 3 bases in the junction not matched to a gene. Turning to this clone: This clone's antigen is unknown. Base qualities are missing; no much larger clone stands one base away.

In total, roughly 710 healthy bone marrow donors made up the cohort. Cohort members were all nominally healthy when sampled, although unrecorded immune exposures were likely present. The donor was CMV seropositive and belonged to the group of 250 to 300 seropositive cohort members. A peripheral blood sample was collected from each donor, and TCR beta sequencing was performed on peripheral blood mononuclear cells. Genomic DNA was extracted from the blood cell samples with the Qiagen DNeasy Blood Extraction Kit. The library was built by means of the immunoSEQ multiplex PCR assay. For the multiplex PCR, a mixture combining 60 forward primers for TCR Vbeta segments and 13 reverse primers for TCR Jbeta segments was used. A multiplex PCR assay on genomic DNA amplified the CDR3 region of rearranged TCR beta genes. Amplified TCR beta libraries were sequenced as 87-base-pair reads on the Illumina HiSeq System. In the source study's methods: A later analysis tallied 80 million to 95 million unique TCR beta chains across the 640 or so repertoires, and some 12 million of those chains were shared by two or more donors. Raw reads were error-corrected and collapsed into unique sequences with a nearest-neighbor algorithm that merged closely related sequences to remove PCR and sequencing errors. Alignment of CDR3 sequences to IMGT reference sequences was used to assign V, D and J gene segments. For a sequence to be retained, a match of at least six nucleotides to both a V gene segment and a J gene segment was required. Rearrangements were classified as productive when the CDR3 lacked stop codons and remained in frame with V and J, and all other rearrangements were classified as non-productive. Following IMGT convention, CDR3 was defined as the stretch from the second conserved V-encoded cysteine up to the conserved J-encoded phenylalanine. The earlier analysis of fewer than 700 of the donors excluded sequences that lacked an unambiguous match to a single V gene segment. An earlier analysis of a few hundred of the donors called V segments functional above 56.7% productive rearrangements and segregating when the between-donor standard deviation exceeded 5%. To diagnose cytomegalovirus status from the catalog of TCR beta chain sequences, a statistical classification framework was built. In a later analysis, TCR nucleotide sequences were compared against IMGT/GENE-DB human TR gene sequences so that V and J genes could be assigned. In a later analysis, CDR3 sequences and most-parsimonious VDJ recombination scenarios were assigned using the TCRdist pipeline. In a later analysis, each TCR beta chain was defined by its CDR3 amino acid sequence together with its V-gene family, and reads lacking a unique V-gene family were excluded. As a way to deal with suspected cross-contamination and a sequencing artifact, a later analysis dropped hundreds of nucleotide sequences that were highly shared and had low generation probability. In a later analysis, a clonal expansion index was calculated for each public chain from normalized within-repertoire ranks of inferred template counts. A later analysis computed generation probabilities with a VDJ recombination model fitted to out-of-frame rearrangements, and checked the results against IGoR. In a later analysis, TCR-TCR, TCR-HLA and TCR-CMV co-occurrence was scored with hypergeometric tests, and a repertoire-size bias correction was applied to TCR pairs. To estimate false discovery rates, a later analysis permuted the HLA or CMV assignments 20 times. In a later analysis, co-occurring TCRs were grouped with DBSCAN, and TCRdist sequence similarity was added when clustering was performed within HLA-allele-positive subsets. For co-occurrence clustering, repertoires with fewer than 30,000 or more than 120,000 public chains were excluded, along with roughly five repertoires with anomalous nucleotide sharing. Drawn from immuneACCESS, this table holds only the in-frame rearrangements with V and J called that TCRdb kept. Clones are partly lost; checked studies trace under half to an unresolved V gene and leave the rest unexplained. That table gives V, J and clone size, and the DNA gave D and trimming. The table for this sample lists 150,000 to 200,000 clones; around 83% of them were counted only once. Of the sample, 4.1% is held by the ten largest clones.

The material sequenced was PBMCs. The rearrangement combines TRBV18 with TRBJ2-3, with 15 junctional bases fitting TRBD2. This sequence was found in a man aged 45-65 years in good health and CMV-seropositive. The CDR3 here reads CASSPGLAGGRDTQYF. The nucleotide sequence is TGTGCCAGCTCACCGGGACTAGCGGGAGGAAGAGATACGCAGTATTTT.